Following are 2 T cell receptor beta chains from one sample sequenced in a study of tumor and adjacent non-tumor tissue in lung cancer. This sample's RNA came from whole unsorted tissue. TCRbeta libraries were built with three rounds of nested PCR, modified from ARM-PCR. Each CDR3 protein is one row after TCRdb ran MiXCR on the multiplex PCR reads. The sample consists of roughly 150,000 distinct CDR3 sequences, around 67% of them appearing once. Sequencing was done on a sample of lung tumor tissue. All receptors derive from a man aged 60-69 years with small cell lung cancer.

Regarding this clonotype: This may stem from a read error, because a much larger clone lies one nucleotide away. J is TRBJ1-1 and V is TRBV11-1; D ambiguous. CDR1 and CDR2 (germline): SGHAT, FQDESV (reference sequence). The CDR3 extends over 14 amino acids. CDR3 residues: CASSLGRGSTETFF. The DNA for the CDR3 is TGTGCCAGCAGCTTAGGCCGGGGTAGCACTGAAACTTTCTTT.

For this clonotype: This CDR3 fails to terminate in the conserved phenylalanine or tryptophan, so it likely reflects a read error. This chain connects TRBV11-3 to TRBJ2-1, with TRBD2 matching over 12 bases. The germline V gene encodes CDR1 SGHNT and CDR2 YENEEA. V gave up 1 base and J gave up 9 bases; unmatched junction bases: 13. The CDR3 covers 18 residues. In nucleotides, the CDR3 is TGTGCCAGCAGCTTAGTAGTCGTATCGGCTAGCGGGAGGGTTGAGCAGTTCTTA. It translates to CASSLVVVSASGRVEQFL.